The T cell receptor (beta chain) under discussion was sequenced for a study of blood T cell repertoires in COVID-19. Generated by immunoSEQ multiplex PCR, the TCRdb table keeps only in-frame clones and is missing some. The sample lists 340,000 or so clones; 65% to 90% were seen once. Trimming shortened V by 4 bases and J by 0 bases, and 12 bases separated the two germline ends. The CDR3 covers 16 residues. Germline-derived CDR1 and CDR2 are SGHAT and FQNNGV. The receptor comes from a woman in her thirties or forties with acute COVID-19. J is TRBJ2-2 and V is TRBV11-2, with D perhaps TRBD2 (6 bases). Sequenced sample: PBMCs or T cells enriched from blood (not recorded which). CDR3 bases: TGTGCCAGCAGCTGGCCCCCGGGGGCGAACACCGGGGAGCTGTTTTTT. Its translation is CASSWPPGANTGELFF.